This entry lists 23 T cell receptor beta chains sequenced from one sample in a study of blood T cell repertoires in COVID-19. Sequencing used immunoSEQ multiplex PCR; TCRdb keeps in-frame clones, though not all of them. The repertoire consists of under 15,000 clones, with 84% occurring once and the leading ten covering 30% to 40%. Sequenced material: peripheral blood. Source of these receptors: a man between 50 and 59 years old with active COVID-19.

The chain has TRBV7-9 and TRBJ1-2, with a possible D match to TRBD1 (5 bases). V lost 4 bases and J lost 7, with 13 bases in between. From germline, CDR1 is SEHNR and CDR2 FQNEAQ (reference sequence). This CDR3 region has 13 residues. The CDR3 region is CASSSPGLSGYTF. The CDR3 DNA is TGTGCCAGCAGCTCGCCAGGGTTATCTGGCTACACCTTC.

The chain recombines TRBV7-2 with TRBJ2-1, with TRBD2 identical over 8 bases. V lost 6 bases, J lost 0 bases, and 4 bases stayed unmatched. Germline CDR1 and CDR2: SGHTA and FQGNSA. This CDR3 comprises 15 residues. The CDR3: CASREREPSYNEQFF. For the CDR3, the DNA is TGTGCCAGCAGGGAGCGGGAGCCCTCCTACAATGAGCAGTTCTTC. Full variable domain (rest looked up from reference TRBV7-2 and TRBJ2-1): GAGVSQSPSNKVTEKGKDVELRCDPISGHTALYWYRQSLGQGLEFLIYFQGNSAPDKSGLPSDRFSAERTGGSVSTLTIQRTQQEDSAVYLCASREREPSYNEQFFGPGTRLTVL.

The J gene is TRBJ2-7, the V gene TRBV30; D remains ambiguous. The CDR3 has 11 amino acids. CDR1 is GTSNPN and CDR2 is SVGIG in the germline V gene (reference sequence). V was clipped by 0 bases and J by 7 bases, with 7 bases between them. DNA for the CDR3: TGTGCCTGGAGTGTACGAGGAGAGCAGTACTTC. It yields the protein CAWSVRGEQYF.

Within the sample, this clone is medium-sized. The chain employs TRBV28 and TRBJ1-1; perhaps TRBD1 as D (6 bases). CDR3 length: 13 amino acids. Between the trimmed V and J ends, which lost 1 base and 8 bases, there was a span of 11 bases. Germline assignment: CDR1 MDHEN and CDR2 SYDVKM. The CDR3 reads CASSLLGGGEAFF. The CDR3 DNA follows: TGTGCCAGCAGTTTATTAGGGGGAGGGGAAGCTTTCTTT.

The chain employs TRBV4-1 and TRBJ2-2; D ambiguous. The germline V gene encodes CDR1 MGHRA and CDR2 YSYEKL. CDR3 length: 16 amino acids. V was shortened by 3 bases and J by 0 bases, with 11 bases between the two germline ends. CDR3 bases: TGCGCCAGCAGCCACCCCCAAGGAGCGAACACCGGGGAGCTGTTTTTT. This gives the protein CASSHPQGANTGELFF.

V gene TRBV7-3 combines with J gene TRBJ1-1; TRBD1 agrees at 8 bases. The CDR3 is 16 residues long. The trim removed 5 bases at V and 3 bases at J, leaving 11 bases unmatched. Germline loops: CDR1 SGHTA, CDR2 FQGTGA. The CDR3 region is CASSAIPGGRDTEAFF. DNA for the CDR3: TGTGCCAGCAGCGCCATTCCAGGGGGCCGGGACACTGAAGCTTTCTTT.

The chain combines TRBV6-6 with TRBJ1-1; 7 nucleotides line up with TRBD1. V shed 5 bases and J 3 bases; nucleotides not matched to a gene: 12. Per germline, CDR1 MNHNY and CDR2 SVGAGI (reference sequence). This CDR3 is built from 16 residues. The CDR3 here is CASSNFIRGPDTEAFF. CDR3 bases: TGTGCCAGCAGTAACTTTATTAGGGGGCCGGACACTGAAGCTTTCTTT.

The rearrangement links TRBV21-1 to TRBJ2-7; the listed D gene, TRBD2, was not tested against the DNA. TRBV21-1 is given as a pseudogene. The CDR3 spans 15 residues. CDR3 in amino acids: CASSTRGLASYEQYF. Here the CDR3 DNA reads TGTGCCAGCAGCACGCGGGGACTAGCCTCCTACGAGCAGTACTTC.

The rearrangement uses TRBV27 and TRBJ2-1; 7 positions match TRBD1. Germline assignment: CDR1 MNHEY and CDR2 SMNVEV (reference sequence). V lost 4 bases to trimming and J lost 0 bases; unmatched junction nucleotides: 6. This CDR3 has 16 residues. The CDR3 loop is CASSWDSRYSYNEQFF. The CDR3 DNA reads as TGTGCCAGCAGTTGGGACAGCAGATACTCCTACAATGAGCAGTTCTTC.

This chain connects TRBV5-1 to TRBJ2-1, with D possibly being TRBD1 (7 bases). CDR3 length: 21 residues. Germline V gives CDR1 SGHRS, CDR2 YFSETQ. V was trimmed by 0 bases and J by 0 bases, leaving 25 bases between them. CDR3 residues: CASSLASQGVSGSSSYNEQFF. CDR3 coding DNA: TGCGCCAGCAGCTTGGCCTCCCAGGGGGTGAGCGGGTCCAGCTCCTACAATGAGCAGTTCTTC.

The gene calls are TRBV27 and TRBJ2-7; 8 nucleotides line up with TRBD2. Germline V gene data show CDR1 as MNHEY and CDR2 as SMNVEV (reference sequence). The CDR3 totals 17 residues. V lost 5 bases and J lost 0; bases outside the gene matches: 12. This chain's CDR3 is CASSPIIPSGSSYEQYF. The CDR3 DNA reads as TGTGCCAGCAGTCCTATTATCCCCAGCGGGAGCTCCTACGAGCAGTACTTC.

The chain carries TRBV27 and TRBJ1-1; TRBD1 matches at 10 bases. The V gene end was trimmed by 6 bases and the J gene end by 6 bases; junction bases not matched to a gene: 10. This CDR3 has 15 residues. Germline lookup yields CDR1 MNHEY and CDR2 SMNVEV (reference sequence). This CDR3 reads CASSRDRGRGAEAFF. DNA for the CDR3: TGTGCCAGCAGCCGGGACAGGGGAAGAGGCGCTGAAGCTTTCTTT.

The genes are TRBV7-9 and TRBJ2-7; perhaps TRBD2 as D (6 bases). The V gene lost 3 bases and the J gene lost 0 bases, with 12 bases spanning the gap. Germline loops: CDR1 SEHNR, CDR2 FQNEAQ (reference sequence). The CDR3 runs 15 residues. CDR3: CASSFGTLSSYEQYF. DNA of the CDR3: TGTGCCAGCAGCTTCGGGACTCTTAGCTCCTACGAGCAGTACTTC.

This chain joins TRBV7-9 and TRBJ1-5; D gene ambiguous. Germline values: CDR1 SEHNR, CDR2 FQNEAQ (reference sequence). The CDR3 is made up of 10 amino acids. Trimming left V 9 bases short and J 5 bases short, with 5 bases between. Here the CDR3 reads CASLHQPQHF. Here the CDR3 DNA reads TGTGCCAGTCTCCATCAGCCCCAGCATTTT.

The chain is built from TRBV19 and TRBJ1-2; TRBD1 aligns across 8 bases. The CDR3 runs 15 residues. V lost 6 bases and J lost 4; bases outside the gene matches: 10. The V gene's germline CDR1 is LNHDA and CDR2 SQIVND (reference sequence). This chain's CDR3 is CASSPGTGGGYGYTF. The CDR3, as DNA: TGTGCCAGTAGCCCCGGAACAGGGGGAGGCTATGGCTACACCTTC.

The V gene is TRBV7-8, the J gene TRBJ2-1; 10 bases fit TRBD2. Germline trimming cut 8 bases from V and 8 bases from J; bases unmatched to any gene: 12. The CDR3 totals 15 residues. Germline V lookup: CDR1 SGHVS, CDR2 FQNEAQ. The CDR3 sequence: CASFGLAEGKDEQFF. In DNA, the CDR3 is TGTGCCAGCTTCGGACTAGCGGAGGGTAAGGATGAGCAGTTCTTC.

V is TRBV7-2 and J is TRBJ2-1, with TRBD2 matching over 11 bases. The CDR3 loop spans 15 amino acids. V shed 2 bases, J shed 13 bases, and the junction held 10 bases outside the gene matches. Germline V gene sequence: CDR1 SGHTA, CDR2 FQGNSA. CDR3 sequence: CASSLFLAGGPTQFF. The DNA for the CDR3 is TGTGCCAGCAGCTTATTCCTAGCGGGAGGACCCACTCAGTTCTTC. Drawing the rest from reference TRBV7-2 and TRBJ2-1, the complete variable domain is GAGVSQSPSNKVTEKGKDVELRCDPISGHTALYWYRQSLGQGLEFLIYFQGNSAPDKSGLPSDRFSAERTGGSVSTLTIQRTQQEDSAVYLCASSLFLAGGPTQFFGPGTRLTVL.

The rearrangement links TRBV6-5 to TRBJ2-3; D possibly corresponds to TRBD2 (6 bases). V lost 4 bases to trimming and J lost 0 bases, with 14 bases between them. The germline V gene has CDR1 MNHEY and CDR2 SVGAGI. This CDR3 has 16 amino acids. The CDR3 spells CASSSQAGTSTDTQYF. The CDR3 region has the DNA TGTGCCAGCAGTTCCCAAGCGGGTACTAGCACAGATACGCAGTATTTT.

The V gene is TRBV24-1, the J gene TRBJ2-3; 9 nucleotides line up with TRBD2. Germline CDR1 reads KGHDR; CDR2 reads SFDVKD. CDR3 length: 15 amino acids. V lost 5 bases and J lost 5; bases outside the gene matches: 7. CDR3 amino acids: CATSAASGNQDTQYF. CDR3 DNA: TGTGCCACCAGTGCGGCTAGCGGGAATCAAGATACGCAGTATTTT.

The rearrangement uses TRBV7-9 and TRBJ1-1, with D possibly TRBD1 on 6 matching bases. The germline V gene has CDR1 SEHNR and CDR2 FQNEAQ (reference sequence). V was shortened by 4 bases and J by 7 bases, with 13 bases between the two germline ends. This CDR3 spans 13 amino acids. The CDR3 nucleotides are TGTGCCAGCAGCTACCGGACAGCTATTGAAGCTTTCTTT. Protein sequence: CASSYRTAIEAFF.

The chain uses TRBV6-5 and TRBJ1-1; D call uncertain. Germline loops: CDR1 MNHEY, CDR2 SVGAGI. This CDR3 region has 14 residues. Deletions cut 5 bases from V and 1 base from J, with 11 bases between. CDR3 nucleotides: TGTGCCAGCAGTCCTCGGCAGGCGAACACTGAAGCTTTCTTT. Protein: CASSPRQANTEAFF.

The chain couples TRBV4-1 to TRBJ1-1; 7 positions match TRBD1. CDR1 is MGHRA, CDR2 YSYEKL, per germline. The CDR3 totals 16 residues. With V trimmed by 4 bases and J by 0 bases, 8 bases remained unmatched. The CDR3 region is CASSREWTGVNTEAFF. CDR3 bases: TGCGCCAGCAGCCGAGAATGGACAGGCGTGAACACTGAAGCTTTCTTT.

CDR3 DNA sequence: TGTGCCAGCAGCCCCGGGATCCTGAACACCGGGGAGCTGTTTTTT. As protein: CASSPGILNTGELFF. The rearrangement joins TRBV6-5 to TRBJ2-2, with a tentative D call TRBD2 (5 bases). Germline V gives CDR1 MNHEY, CDR2 SVGAGI. With 6 bases removed from V and 1 base from J, the gap between germline ends came to 12 bases. The CDR3 is 15 amino acids.